The next 28 T cell receptor beta chains were all read from a single sample in a study of beta chain features in type 1 diabetes. Expressed TCRB transcripts were sequenced after all isolated RNA was converted to cDNA. Using immunoSEQ multiplex PCR, the repertoire was profiled, and TCRdb retains in-frame clones only, with some absent. The sample has around 190,000 clones, about 13% seen once. Sequenced sample: central memory CD4+ T cells from blood. The receptor source for this set is a woman younger than 30 in good health.

The table lists this clone with a few counts. This chain connects TRBV6-5 to TRBJ2-6; a possible D gene is TRBD2 (6 bases). Trimming pared 6 bases from V and 2 bases from J, leaving 8 bases between. Looked up from germline, CDR1 is MNHEY and CDR2 is SVGAGI. This CDR3 is 14 amino acids long. CDR3 sequence reads: CASRLAAGANVLTF. CDR3 nucleotides: TGTGCCAGCAGACTAGCAGCTGGGGCCAACGTCCTGACTTTC.

The J gene is TRBJ1-5, the V gene TRBV28; 7 nucleotides align to TRBD1. The CDR3 extends over 15 amino acids. Germline lookup yields CDR1 MDHEN and CDR2 SYDVKM. Trimming removed 5 bases from V and 6 bases from J; junction bases left unmatched: 10. The CDR3 DNA sequence: TGTGCCAGCAGTGGAGGCGGACAGGTTAGTCAGCCCCAGCATTTT. Translation gives CASSGGGQVSQPQHF.

This clone was detected a few times. The chain employs TRBV9 and TRBJ2-7; D gene ambiguous. Germline values: CDR1 SGDLS, CDR2 YYNGEE. This CDR3 spans 14 amino acids. Trimming left V 0 bases short and J 2 bases short, with 9 bases between. In DNA, the CDR3 is TGTGCCAGCAGCGTAGAGCCTTCCCCCTACGAGCAGTACTTC. This translates into CASSVEPSPYEQYF.

A few counts support this clone. The rearrangement links TRBV9 to TRBJ2-2; 12 nucleotides align to TRBD2. This CDR3 region has 16 residues. CDR1 is SGDLS and CDR2 is YYNGEE in the germline V gene. V lost 3 bases to trimming and J lost 6 bases; unmatched junction nucleotides: 6. The CDR3 spells CASSAGLAGQAGELFF. The DNA for the CDR3 is TGTGCCAGCAGCGCTGGACTAGCGGGACAGGCCGGGGAGCTGTTTTTT.

The sample holds a few counts of this clone. This chain links TRBV5-1 with TRBJ2-7; TRBD2 aligns across 13 bases. J was trimmed by 3 bases and V by 0 bases; bases with no gene match: 3. CDR1 and CDR2 from the germline V gene are SGHRS and YFSETQ. This CDR3 comprises 16 residues. CDR3 coding DNA: TGCGCCAGCAGCTTGGGGACTAGCGGGAGTAGCTACGAGCAGTACTTC. Translating gives CASSLGTSGSSYEQYF. Full variable domain (rest looked up from reference TRBV5-1 and TRBJ2-7): KAGVTQTPRYLIKTRGQQVTLSCSPISGHRSVSWYQQTPGQGLQFLFEYFSETQRNKGNFPGRFSGRQFSNSRSEMNVSTLELGDSALYLCASSLGTSGSSYEQYFGPGTRLTVT.

This clone was observed a handful of times. The chain uses TRBV14 and TRBJ1-4, with TRBD1 matching 8 bases. Germline V gene sequence: CDR1 SGHDN, CDR2 FVKESK. The CDR3 extends over 16 amino acids. J lost 8 bases, V lost 0 bases, and 8 bases had no gene match. The CDR3, as DNA: TGTGCCAGCAGCCAAGATCAGGGCAGGGGGCGAGAAAAACTGTTTTTT. It specifies CASSQDQGRGREKLFF. Filled out from reference TRBV14 and TRBJ1-4, the complete variable domain reads EAGVTQFPSHSVIEKGQTVTLRCDPISGHDNLYWYRRVMGKEIKFLLHFVKESKQDESGMPNNRFLAERTGGTYSTLKVQPAELEDSGVYFCASSQDQGRGREKLFFGSGTQLSVL.

The genes are TRBV7-9 and TRBJ2-1; 10 bases are shared with TRBD1. The trim removed 6 bases at V and 5 bases at J, leaving 4 bases unmatched. The germline V gene has CDR1 SEHNR and CDR2 FQNEAQ (reference sequence). This CDR3 is built from 14 residues. The CDR3 region has the DNA TGTGCCAGCAGGGGGACAGGGGCTAACAATGAGCAGTTCTTC. Encoded protein: CASRGTGANNEQFF.

The sample holds a few counts of this clone. The rearrangement uses TRBV2 and TRBJ2-6; TRBD1 aligns across 7 bases. Trimming at V came to 8 bases and at J to 2 bases, leaving 3 bases not matched to a gene. CDR3 size: 14 residues. Germline loops: CDR1 SNHLY, CDR2 FYNNEI. The CDR3 region is CASATGTGANVLTF. In DNA, the CDR3 is TGTGCCAGCGCGACAGGGACTGGGGCCAACGTCCTGACTTTC.

The chain combines TRBV7-9 with TRBJ2-5, with 9 bases identical to TRBD1. Germline CDR1 and CDR2: SEHNR and FQNEAQ (reference sequence). Trimming took 5 bases from V and 5 from J; bases not matched to a gene: 9. This CDR3 has 15 amino acids. CDR3 bases: TGTGCCAGCAGCCCTGGGACAGGGAGAGGGGAGACCCAGTACTTC. Protein: CASSPGTGRGETQYF.

This clone was detected ten times or more. Additional DNA sequences in this sample encode the identical CDR3. The chain has TRBV6-6 and TRBJ2-5, with D perhaps matching TRBD2 (6 bases). V was trimmed by 1 base and J by 3 bases, leaving 9 bases between them. The germline CDR1 and CDR2 sequences are MNHNY and SVGAGI (reference sequence). CDR3 length equals 14 residues. The CDR3 protein is CASSYWGGKETQYF. DNA of the CDR3: TGTGCCAGCAGTTACTGGGGCGGGAAAGAGACCCAGTACTTC.

The chain combines TRBV27 with TRBJ2-7, with TRBD1 identical over 7 bases. The CDR3 length is 15 residues. From germline, CDR1 is MNHEY and CDR2 SMNVEV (reference sequence). Germline trimming cut 5 bases from V and 6 bases from J; bases unmatched to any gene: 13. CDR3 region: CASSPSRQGTGEQYF. The CDR3, as DNA: TGTGCCAGCAGTCCATCTCGACAGGGAACTGGCGAGCAGTACTTC.

This clone has more than one count but fewer than ten. The V call is TRBV7-2, the J call TRBJ1-1; the D gene is possibly TRBD1 (6 bases). The germline gives CDR1 SGHTA, CDR2 FQGNSA. The V and J ends lost 1 base and 8 bases respectively, with 11 bases between them. The CDR3 is made up of 13 amino acids. The CDR3 coding sequence is TGTGCCAGCAGCTTAGGGGGGCCAAAAGAAGCTTTCTTT. This sequence encodes CASSLGGPKEAFF.

This clone is classed as medium-sized (0.01 to 0.1%). This chain uses TRBV10-3 with TRBJ2-4; 8 nucleotides align to TRBD2. Germline V gene sequence: CDR1 ENHRY, CDR2 SYGVKD. The CDR3 covers 14 residues. After removal of 3 bases from V and 6 bases from J, the junction contained 4 bases not matched to a gene. CDR3 coding DNA: TGTGCCATCAGTGATGGGACTAGTGGAAACATTCAGTACTTC. This codes for CAISDGTSGNIQYF.

The rearrangement joins TRBV18 to TRBJ2-1, with TRBD2 as a possible D gene (6 bases). This CDR3 spans 13 amino acids. CDR1 KGHSH and CDR2 LQKENI come from the germline V gene. Trimming removed 3 bases at V and 9 bases at J, with 12 bases between. The chain's CDR3 is CASSPPPGSEQFF. CDR3 bases: TGTGCCAGCTCACCCCCCCCCGGGAGTGAGCAGTTCTTC.

The J gene is TRBJ2-5, the V gene TRBV5-6; D uncertain. The CDR3 loop spans 15 amino acids. Trimming removed 4 bases from V and 5 bases from J, with 18 bases in between. CDR1 is SGHDT, CDR2 YYEEEE, per germline. The CDR3 DNA sequence: TGTGCCAGCAGCACCCTGCTCGAGATCTCTGAGACCCAGTACTTC. The encoded protein is CASSTLLEISETQYF.

This clone was detected only a few times. CDR3 DNA sequence: TGTGCCAGCAGGAGTCCCGGGGGAACGTGGGAGCAGTTCTTC. Protein: CASRSPGGTWEQFF. The V gene is TRBV27, the J gene TRBJ2-1; tentative D call: TRBD2 (6 bases). This CDR3 spans 14 amino acids. V dropped 6 bases and J dropped 10 bases, with 19 bases sitting between them. CDR1 is MNHEY, CDR2 SMNVEV, per germline (reference sequence).

This clone was seen a few times. J is TRBJ2-7 and V is TRBV15; TRBD2 matches at 7 bases. The germline CDR1 and CDR2 sequences are LNHNV and YYDKDF (reference sequence). V trimming: 0 bases; J trimming: 6 bases; junction bases outside the gene matches: 5. The CDR3 loop spans 14 amino acids. The chain's CDR3 is CATSREREFPEQYF. In DNA form, the CDR3 reads TGTGCCACCAGCAGAGAGCGGGAGTTCCCCGAGCAGTACTTC. Based on the CDR3 plus reference TRBV15 and TRBJ2-7, the full variable domain is DAMVIQNPRYQVTQFGKPVTLSCSQTLNHNVMYWYQQKSSQAPKLLFHYYDKDFNNEADTPDNFQSRRPNTSFCFLDIRSPGLGDTAMYLCATSREREFPEQYFGPGTRLTVT.

The CDR3 DNA reads TGTGCCAGCAGCCCGCAGGGCATTGCGTCTGAGACCCAGTACTTC. As protein: CASSPQGIASETQYF. This rearrangement joins TRBV7-8 to TRBJ2-5, with D tentatively TRBD1 (5 bases). CDR1 is SGHVS, CDR2 FQNEAQ, per germline. V shed 5 bases and J shed 5 bases, with 18 bases lying between them. This CDR3 has 15 amino acids.

This clone was picked up a small number of times. The gene calls are TRBV4-1 and TRBJ2-1; weak D call: TRBD2 (5 bases). Trimming pared 2 bases from V and 6 bases from J, leaving 11 bases between. The CDR3 is 14 residues long. The germline CDR1 and CDR2 sequences are MGHRA and YSYEKL. The CDR3: CASSQIRTSNEQFF. In nucleotides, the CDR3 is TGCGCCAGCAGCCAAATAAGGACTTCCAATGAGCAGTTCTTC.

This clone was counted between two and nine times. CDR3 region: CAWSGLRTGGSYEQYF. The DNA of the CDR3 is TGTGCCTGGAGTGGCTTAAGGACAGGGGGCTCCTACGAGCAGTACTTC. The genes are TRBV30 and TRBJ2-7; 10 bases agree with TRBD1. The length of the CDR3 is 16 residues. Germline V lookup: CDR1 GTSNPN, CDR2 SVGIG (reference sequence). The V segment lost 1 base and the J segment 0 bases; nucleotides outside the gene matches: 6. The whole variable domain, remainder taken from reference TRBV30 and TRBJ2-7, is SQTIHQWPATLVQPVGSPLSLECTVEGTSNPNLYWYRQAAGRGLQLLFYSVGIGQISSEVPQNLSASRPQDRQFILSSKKLLLSDSGFYLCAWSGLRTGGSYEQYFGPGTRLTVT.

The sample holds a few counts of this clone. The rearrangement uses TRBV11-2 and TRBJ2-1; D is ambiguous. CDR3 size: 11 residues. Trimming took 5 bases from V and 5 from J, leaving 4 bases between them. Germline CDR1 is SGHAT and CDR2 is FQNNGV. CDR3 in amino acids: CASSTNNEQFF. The CDR3, as DNA: TGTGCCAGCAGCACAAACAATGAGCAGTTCTTC.

The V and J genes are TRBV30 and TRBJ1-2; no clear D. The CDR3 has 13 residues. V was clipped by 4 bases and J by 1 base, with 10 bases between them. Per the germline V gene, CDR1 is GTSNPN and CDR2 is SVGIG (reference sequence). CDR3 in DNA: TGTGCCTGGACTAGAGCCAATAACTATGGCTACACCTTC. It is translated as CAWTRANNYGYTF.

This clone was found a few times. The CDR3 DNA follows: TGCACCAGCAGCCAAGTTCGTCGGCTGGCGGATCAGCCCCAGCATTTT. Translated, it gives CTSSQVRRLADQPQHF. The V call is TRBV1, the J call TRBJ1-5. TRBV1 is marked as a pseudogene. This CDR3 contains 16 residues.

This clone was picked up a small number of times. V and J are TRBV30 and TRBJ1-1; no firm D call. The length of the CDR3 is 13 residues. Trimming stripped 6 bases from V and 0 bases from J, with 11 bases between. Germline CDR1 reads GTSNPN; CDR2 reads SVGIG (reference sequence). CDR3 sequence (DNA): TGTGCCTGTAGAAGAATGATGAACACTGAAGCTTTCTTT. This translates into CACRRMMNTEAFF.

This chain joins TRBV7-2 and TRBJ2-1, with TRBD1 identical over 7 bases. The V and J ends lost 5 bases and 0 bases, in that order; junction bases with no gene match: 4. The CDR3 runs 15 residues. CDR1 and CDR2 from the germline V gene are SGHTA and FQGNSA. The CDR3 bases are TGTGCCAGCAGCACCCCAGGGGGCTCCTACAATGAGCAGTTCTTC. It encodes CASSTPGGSYNEQFF.

This clone has more than one count but fewer than ten. The chain recombines TRBV25-1 with TRBJ2-1; the D gene is possibly TRBD1 (5 bases). V lost 3 bases and J lost 7, with 13 bases in between. The V gene's germline CDR1 is MGHDK and CDR2 SYGVNS. The length of the CDR3 is 14 residues. CDR3 sequence reads: CASSESTVRNEQFF. CDR3 coding DNA: TGTGCCAGCAGTGAGTCGACAGTTAGGAATGAGCAGTTCTTC.

This clone appeared a few times. The chain joins TRBV25-1 to TRBJ2-2; 10 bases agree with TRBD2. The J segment lost 1 base and the V segment lost 2 bases, leaving 4 bases of the junction unmatched. The CDR3 is made up of 17 amino acids. Germline V gene lookup returns CDR1 MGHDK and CDR2 SYGVNS. CDR3 in DNA: TGTGCCAGCAGTGAAGAGCGGGAGGGCTGGAACACCGGGGAGCTGTTTTTT. It is translated as CASSEEREGWNTGELFF.

The gene calls are TRBV10-3 and TRBJ2-7, with a tentative D call TRBD2 (5 bases). The CDR3 runs 14 residues. Germline assignment: CDR1 ENHRY and CDR2 SYGVKD. Trimming shortened V by 5 bases and J by 7 bases, and 18 bases separated the two germline ends. The CDR3 protein is CAISLQTDYDEQYF. CDR3 coding DNA: TGTGCCATCAGTCTCCAGACCGACTACGATGAGCAGTACTTC.